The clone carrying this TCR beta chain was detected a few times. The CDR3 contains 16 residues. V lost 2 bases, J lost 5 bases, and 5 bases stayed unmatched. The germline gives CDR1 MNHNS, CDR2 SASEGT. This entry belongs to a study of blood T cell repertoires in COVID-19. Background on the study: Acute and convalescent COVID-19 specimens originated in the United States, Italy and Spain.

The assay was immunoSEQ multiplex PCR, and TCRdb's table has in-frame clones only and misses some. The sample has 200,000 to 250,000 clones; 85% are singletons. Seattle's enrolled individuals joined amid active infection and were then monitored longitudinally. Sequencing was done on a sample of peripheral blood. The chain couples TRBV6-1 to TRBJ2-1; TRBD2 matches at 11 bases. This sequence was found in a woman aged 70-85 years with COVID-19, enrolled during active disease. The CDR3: CASSETSGSSDNEQFF. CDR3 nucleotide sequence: TGTGCCAGCAGTGAAACTAGCGGGAGTTCAGACAATGAGCAGTTCTTC.